The 24 T cell receptor beta chains below were found in one sample sequenced in a study of cytomegalovirus exposure and HLA in healthy donors. Use of 60 Vbeta and 13 Jbeta primers characterized the PCR. Only in-frame clones appear in the TCRdb table, and some are missing; sequencing was by immunoSEQ multiplex PCR. This sample carries about 150,000 clones, about 81% of them seen once, and the ten largest clones take more than 6.5%. Sequencing was done on a sample of PBMCs. These receptors were taken from a man aged 30-40 years in good health and CMV-seronegative.

This clone was detected only a few times. The chain joins TRBV9 to TRBJ1-3, with TRBD1 matching over 9 bases. CDR1 and CDR2 from the germline V gene are SGDLS and YYNGEE. Losses at the gene ends were 3 bases for V and 3 bases for J; bases not matched to a gene: 10. The CDR3 covers 17 residues. CDR3 nucleotides: TGTGCCAGCAGCGGCCAAACACAGGGGGCTAATGGAAACACCATATATTTT. Amino acids: CASSGQTQGANGNTIYF.

The CDR3 DNA is TGTGCCAGCAGCTTATTCCTCCAAGAGACCCAGTACTTC. Its translation is CASSLFLQETQYF. The rearrangement joins TRBV7-8 to TRBJ2-5; D not resolved. CDR1 is SGHVS, CDR2 FQNEAQ, per germline. V gave up 2 bases and J gave up 1 base, with 5 bases separating them. The CDR3 is 13 residues long.

The genes are TRBV7-2 and TRBJ2-7, with D possibly matching TRBD1 (6 bases). Germline CDR1 is SGHTA and CDR2 is FQGNSA. This CDR3 contains 15 residues. V lost 2 bases and J 5 bases, leaving 16 bases between the germline ends. The CDR3 coding sequence is TGTGCCAGCAGCTTATCCGTGGGGGCTGAAAACGAGCAGTACTTC. It codes for CASSLSVGAENEQYF.

This rearrangement joins TRBV2 to TRBJ1-5; D remains ambiguous. V lost 6 bases and J lost 0, with 18 bases in between. This CDR3 has 17 residues. Germline values: CDR1 SNHLY, CDR2 FYNNEI. The CDR3 nucleotides read TGTGCCAGCAGCCGGGAGATCATTCTTAATAGCAATCAGCCCCAGCATTTT. This codes for CASSREIILNSNQPQHF.

This CDR3 reads CASSFSLDRLLSGANVLTF. Written as DNA, the CDR3 is TGTGCCAGCAGTTTTTCCCTGGACAGGCTGCTTTCTGGGGCCAACGTCCTGACTTTC. The chain carries TRBV27 and TRBJ2-6, with 7 nucleotides matching TRBD1. Losses at the gene ends were 3 bases for V and 1 base for J; bases not matched to a gene: 12. This CDR3 contains 19 residues. CDR1 and CDR2 (germline): MNHEY, SMNVEV (reference sequence). Full variable domain (missing parts from reference TRBV27 and TRBJ2-6): EAQVTQNPRYLITVTGKKLTVTCSQNMNHEYMSWYRQDPGLGLRQIYYSMNVEVTDKGDVPEGYKVSRKEKRNFPLILESPSPNQTSLYFCASSFSLDRLLSGANVLTFGAGSRLTVL.

The V and J genes are TRBV5-1 and TRBJ2-4, with 11 bases fitting TRBD1. The CDR3 sequence is 14 residues long. V lost 4 bases, J lost 7 bases, and 4 bases stayed unmatched. Germline V CDR1 and CDR2: SGHRS, YFSETQ. Here the CDR3 reads CASSDGQGANIQYF. The CDR3 bases are TGCGCCAGCAGCGACGGACAGGGGGCGAACATTCAGTACTTC. The whole variable domain, filled in from reference TRBV5-1 and TRBJ2-4, reads KAGVTQTPRYLIKTRGQQVTLSCSPISGHRSVSWYQQTPGQGLQFLFEYFSETQRNKGNFPGRFSGRQFSNSRSEMNVSTLELGDSALYLCASSDGQGANIQYFGAGTRLSVL.

This chain connects TRBV19 to TRBJ1-6, with 8 bases matching TRBD1. The CDR3 has 14 amino acids. The J segment lost 8 bases and the V segment lost 7 bases, leaving 7 bases of the junction unmatched. Germline V lookup: CDR1 LNHDA, CDR2 SQIVND (reference sequence). The CDR3 loop is CASTKGTGHSPLHF. The CDR3 nucleotides read TGTGCCAGTACCAAAGGGACAGGCCATTCACCCCTCCACTTT. Full variable domain (rest looked up from reference TRBV19 and TRBJ1-6): DGGITQSPKYLFRKEGQNVTLSCEQNLNHDAMYWYRQDPGQGLRLIYYSQIVNDFQKGDIAEGYSVSREKKESFPLTVTSAQKNPTAFYLCASTKGTGHSPLHFGNGTRLTVT.

V usage is TRBV7-8 and J usage is TRBJ1-3; 7 nucleotides match TRBD1. In germline, CDR1 is SGHVS, CDR2 FQNEAQ. The V gene end was trimmed by 5 bases and the J gene end by 0 bases; junction bases not matched to a gene: 13. The CDR3 has 18 amino acids. CDR3 loop: CASSPSPGQSDSGNTIYF. The CDR3 region has the DNA TGTGCCAGCAGCCCAAGTCCGGGACAGAGCGACTCTGGAAACACCATATATTTT.

The rearrangement uses TRBV28 and TRBJ2-5, with a weak D call TRBD1 (5 bases). Trimming stripped 6 bases from V and 3 bases from J, with 14 bases between. CDR3 length: 14 residues. Germline-derived CDR1 and CDR2 are MDHEN and SYDVKM. This CDR3 reads CASRTQGAEETQYF. The CDR3 region has the DNA TGTGCCAGCAGGACCCAGGGTGCAGAAGAGACCCAGTACTTC.

This rearrangement joins TRBV15 to TRBJ1-6; the D gene is possibly TRBD1 (5 bases). This CDR3 has 15 amino acids. Per the germline V gene, CDR1 is LNHNV and CDR2 is YYDKDF (reference sequence). The V end was cut by 0 bases, the J end by 7 bases, with 10 bases between. CDR3 protein: CATSREGRVNSPLHF. The CDR3, as DNA: TGTGCCACCAGCAGAGAGGGGCGAGTAAATTCACCCCTCCACTTT.

The V call is TRBV27, the J call TRBJ2-3, with D perhaps TRBD1 (5 bases). Trimming took 4 bases from V and 4 from J, leaving 12 bases between them. The germline V gene has CDR1 MNHEY and CDR2 SMNVEV (reference sequence). This CDR3 comprises 14 residues. The CDR3 is CASSWAGRADTQYF. The CDR3 DNA reads TGTGCCAGCAGTTGGGCAGGGCGAGCAGATACGCAGTATTTT.

The CDR3 loop is CASSVSTGSSYNEQFF. The DNA for the CDR3 is TGCGCCAGCAGTGTGTCGACAGGGAGCTCCTACAATGAGCAGTTCTTC. J is TRBJ2-1 and V is TRBV10-1; 7 bases map to TRBD1. The length of the CDR3 is 16 residues. Trimming took 4 bases from V and 0 from J; bases not matched to a gene: 6. Germline V gives CDR1 WNHNN, CDR2 SYGVQD (reference sequence).

This clone was counted a few times. This chain connects TRBV30 to TRBJ2-1; D is undetermined. V lost 0 bases and J 6 bases, leaving 15 bases between the germline ends. Germline V gene data show CDR1 as GTSNPN and CDR2 as SVGIG (reference sequence). CDR3 length: 15 residues. This CDR3 reads CAWSVGSESGNEQFF. In DNA, the CDR3 is TGTGCCTGGAGTGTAGGATCGGAGTCGGGCAATGAGCAGTTCTTC. The whole variable domain, filled in from reference TRBV30 and TRBJ2-1, reads SQTIHQWPATLVQPVGSPLSLECTVEGTSNPNLYWYRQAAGRGLQLLFYSVGIGQISSEVPQNLSASRPQDRQFILSSKKLLLSDSGFYLCAWSVGSESGNEQFFGPGTRLTVL.

The CDR3 DNA is TGTGCCAGCAGCGTAGGGGGGCGGCGATCCTACAATGAGCAGTTCTTC. It yields the protein CASSVGGRRSYNEQFF. The chain links TRBV9 to TRBJ2-1; weak D call: TRBD1 (6 bases). Between the trimmed V and J ends, which lost 0 bases and 1 base, there was a span of 11 bases. The CDR3 contains 16 residues. Germline-derived CDR1 and CDR2 are SGDLS and YYNGEE.

This rearrangement joins TRBV6-1 to TRBJ1-2, with D unresolved. The germline V gene encodes CDR1 MNHNS and CDR2 SASEGT. There are 15 residues in the CDR3. V dropped 2 bases and J dropped 4 bases, with 14 bases sitting between them. The CDR3 DNA reads TGTGCCAGCAGTGAATCGGGAACTACTGGCTATGGCTACACCTTC. It translates to CASSESGTTGYGYTF.

The chain carries TRBV7-9 and TRBJ2-1; 8 bases line up with TRBD2. The J segment lost 9 bases and the V segment lost 3 bases, leaving 4 bases of the junction unmatched. The germline CDR1 and CDR2 sequences are SEHNR and FQNEAQ (reference sequence). CDR3 length: 13 residues. The CDR3 here is CASSFGTRGEQFF. The CDR3 bases are TGTGCCAGCAGCTTCGGGACTAGAGGTGAGCAGTTCTTC.

The chain recombines TRBV29-1 with TRBJ1-2; TRBD1 might be the D (6 bases). Germline values: CDR1 SQVTM, CDR2 ANQGSEA. The CDR3 is 14 residues long. Trimming pared 4 bases from V and 1 base from J, leaving 13 bases between. The CDR3 coding sequence is TGCAGCGTTGTGGCACAGGGAAGTAACTATGGCTACACCTTC. Encoded protein: CSVVAQGSNYGYTF.

The V gene is TRBV2, the J gene TRBJ2-1; weak D call: TRBD1 (6 bases). Germline V gives CDR1 SNHLY, CDR2 FYNNEI. The CDR3 runs 16 residues. V lost 0 bases and J lost 3, with 12 bases in between. Written as DNA, the CDR3 is TGTGCCAGCAGTGAAGCGCCCAGGGGTCACTACAATGAGCAGTTCTTC. Translation gives CASSEAPRGHYNEQFF. The full variable domain, completed using reference TRBV2 and TRBJ2-1, is EPEVTQTPSHQVTQMGQEVILRCVPISNHLYFYWYRQILGQKVEFLVSFYNNEISEKSEIFDDQFSVERPDGSNFTLKIRSTKLEDSAMYFCASSEAPRGHYNEQFFGPGTRLTVL.

This sequence joins TRBV5-1 and TRBJ2-7; perhaps TRBD1 as D (6 bases). Trimming took off 5 bases at V and 1 base at J, with 16 bases between the two ends. The V gene's germline CDR1 is SGHRS and CDR2 YFSETQ. The CDR3 spans 15 residues. The CDR3 reads CASRARGDSSYEQYF. The CDR3 DNA reads TGCGCCAGCAGAGCCAGGGGCGATAGTTCCTACGAGCAGTACTTC.

The CDR3 reads CASSDWGGDEQFF. The CDR3, as DNA: TGTGCCAGCAGTGACTGGGGGGGGGATGAGCAGTTCTTC. The genes are TRBV6-4 and TRBJ2-1, with 7 positions matching TRBD2. V shed 1 base and J 8 bases; nucleotides not matched to a gene: 2. Looked up from germline, CDR1 is MRHNA and CDR2 is SNTAGT. The CDR3 spans 13 residues.

This clone came up once. Other DNA sequences of this sample code for an identical CDR3. The CDR3 DNA sequence: TGCAGCGTTGATGAGGGAGGCACAGATACGCAGTATTTT. It codes for CSVDEGGTDTQYF. V and J are TRBV29-1 and TRBJ2-3; D may be TRBD2 (5 bases). The CDR3 runs 13 residues. Germline assignment: CDR1 SQVTM and CDR2 ANQGSEA. V lost 3 bases and J 1 base, leaving 8 bases between the germline ends.

This clone was seen a single time. The chain employs TRBV30 and TRBJ1-1; D ambiguous. Germline lookup yields CDR1 GTSNPN and CDR2 SVGIG (reference sequence). V lost 1 base and J 8 bases, leaving 20 bases between the germline ends. This CDR3 has 15 amino acids. The CDR3 loop reads CAWSALSYSRAEAFF. The CDR3 DNA is TGTGCCTGGAGTGCTCTCTCTTATTCGCGTGCCGAAGCTTTCTTT. The full variable domain, completed using reference TRBV30 and TRBJ1-1, is SQTIHQWPATLVQPVGSPLSLECTVEGTSNPNLYWYRQAAGRGLQLLFYSVGIGQISSEVPQNLSASRPQDRQFILSSKKLLLSDSGFYLCAWSALSYSRAEAFFGQGTRLTVV.

This clone was detected once. The J gene is TRBJ2-7, the V gene TRBV11-2; D is unresolved. Germline CDR1 is SGHAT and CDR2 is FQNNGV. Between the trimmed V and J ends, which lost 1 base and 4 bases, there was a span of 14 bases. The length of the CDR3 is 15 residues. The CDR3 region has the DNA TGTGCCAGCAGCTTAGTTTGGTCTAACGAGTACGAGCAGTACTTC. This translates into CASSLVWSNEYEQYF.

The chain links TRBV27 to TRBJ1-1; possible D gene TRBD1, 5 bases. From germline, CDR1 is MNHEY and CDR2 SMNVEV (reference sequence). CDR3 length: 15 amino acids. Deletions cut 3 bases from V and 4 bases from J, with 15 bases between. CDR3 nucleotide sequence: TGTGCCAGCAGTTTTGGGGGGTTGCGGAGCACTGAAGCTTTCTTT. This encodes CASSFGGLRSTEAFF.